The 23 T cell receptor beta chains given below trace back to one sample, sequenced in a study of cytomegalovirus exposure and HLA in healthy donors. The PCR ran on 60 Vbeta and 13 Jbeta primers. This table comes from immunoSEQ multiplex PCR, and its TCRdb copy is limited to in-frame clones, with some not included. The sample holds roughly 180,000 clones, 75% seen once. The sample was PBMCs. The receptor source for this set is a woman between 40 and 50 years old in good health and CMV-seropositive.

This clone was seen a few times. The V gene is TRBV25-1, the J gene TRBJ2-1; a weak D match, TRBD1 (5 bases). V lost 6 bases and J 6 bases, leaving 12 bases between the germline ends. CDR1 is MGHDK and CDR2 is SYGVNS in the germline V gene. The CDR3 length is 13 residues. The chain's CDR3 is CASRAGKVNEQFF. The CDR3 bases are TGTGCCAGCAGGGCAGGGAAAGTCAATGAGCAGTTCTTC.

CDR3 DNA: TGTGCCAGCAGTACCCCAGGGGGCTTCTATGGCTACACCTTC. Its protein product is CASSTPGGFYGYTF. This chain links TRBV28 with TRBJ1-2; the match to TRBD1 covers 8 bases. Germline assignment: CDR1 MDHEN and CDR2 SYDVKM. CDR3 length equals 14 residues. V gave up 5 bases and J gave up 4 bases; unmatched junction bases: 6.

This clone has a handful of counts. The rearrangement joins TRBV29-1 to TRBJ1-4; 10 nucleotides line up with TRBD1. From germline, CDR1 is SQVTM and CDR2 ANQGSEA. There are 14 residues in the CDR3. Trimming took 3 bases from V and 7 from J; bases not matched to a gene: 5. The CDR3 DNA is TGCAGCGTTGACACGGGACAGGGGCGTGAAAAACTGTTTTTT. Amino acid sequence: CSVDTGQGREKLFF.

The chain links TRBV2 to TRBJ2-6; D perhaps matches TRBD1 (5 bases). The germline V and J ends were trimmed by 4 bases and 0 bases, with 13 bases remaining between them. Germline lookup yields CDR1 SNHLY and CDR2 FYNNEI. The CDR3 sequence is 17 residues long. The CDR3 region is CASSARTSSSGANVLTF. CDR3 nucleotides: TGTGCCAGCAGTGCACGGACAAGCTCCTCTGGGGCCAACGTCCTGACTTTC. Based on the CDR3 plus reference TRBV2 and TRBJ2-6, the full variable domain is EPEVTQTPSHQVTQMGQEVILRCVPISNHLYFYWYRQILGQKVEFLVSFYNNEISEKSEIFDDQFSVERPDGSNFTLKIRSTKLEDSAMYFCASSARTSSSGANVLTFGAGSRLTVL.

Here the CDR3 reads CASSSQFRGPEKLFF. The DNA of the CDR3 is TGTGCCAGTAGTTCCCAATTCCGGGGTCCTGAAAAACTGTTTTTT. This chain connects TRBV19 to TRBJ1-4; D gene uncertain. The CDR3 spans 15 residues. Per germline, CDR1 LNHDA and CDR2 SQIVND (reference sequence). The V gene lost 5 bases and the J gene lost 7 bases, with 17 bases spanning the gap. Full variable domain (rest looked up from reference TRBV19 and TRBJ1-4): DGGITQSPKYLFRKEGQNVTLSCEQNLNHDAMYWYRQDPGQGLRLIYYSQIVNDFQKGDIAEGYSVSREKKESFPLTVTSAQKNPTAFYLCASSSQFRGPEKLFFGSGTQLSVL.

The chain joins TRBV5-1 to TRBJ2-7, with 12 bases matching TRBD2. CDR1 is SGHRS, CDR2 YFSETQ, per germline. Germline trimming cut 1 base from V and 4 bases from J; bases unmatched to any gene: 12. The CDR3 is 18 amino acids. The CDR3 loop reads CASSLPEGTSGLRYEQYF. The CDR3 DNA follows: TGCGCCAGCAGCTTGCCTGAGGGGACTAGCGGGCTTCGGTACGAGCAGTACTTC. Looking up the rest from reference TRBV5-1 and TRBJ2-7 gives the full variable domain: KAGVTQTPRYLIKTRGQQVTLSCSPISGHRSVSWYQQTPGQGLQFLFEYFSETQRNKGNFPGRFSGRQFSNSRSEMNVSTLELGDSALYLCASSLPEGTSGLRYEQYFGPGTRLTVT.

The J gene is TRBJ1-6, the V gene TRBV4-2, with 7 bases that match TRBD1. Trimming at V came to 1 base and at J to 12 bases, leaving 15 bases not matched to a gene. The CDR3 extends over 17 amino acids. CDR1 is LGHNA and CDR2 is YNFKEQ in the germline V gene. CDR3 region: CASSQVRAGTVLRPLHF. In DNA form, the CDR3 reads TGTGCCAGCAGCCAAGTGAGGGCAGGGACAGTCCTAAGACCCCTCCACTTT.

J is TRBJ2-2 and V is TRBV7-3; unclear D gene. CDR1 SGHTA and CDR2 FQGTGA come from the germline V gene. This CDR3 region has 14 residues. V lost 1 base, J lost 4 bases, and 7 bases lay in between. CDR3 loop: CASSLSMSTGELFF. CDR3 DNA: TGTGCCAGCAGCTTAAGCATGAGCACCGGGGAGCTGTTTTTT.

This chain connects TRBV30 to TRBJ2-3, with D possibly matching TRBD2 (5 bases). From germline, CDR1 is GTSNPN and CDR2 SVGIG (reference sequence). This CDR3 has 13 residues. V was clipped by 2 bases and J by 4 bases, with 10 bases between them. DNA for the CDR3: TGTGCCTGGAGTTCAGGAGCGGCAGATACGCAGTATTTT. Its protein is CAWSSGAADTQYF.

This rearrangement joins TRBV30 to TRBJ1-1, with D possibly matching TRBD1 (5 bases). The CDR3 spans 14 residues. The germline V gene has CDR1 GTSNPN and CDR2 SVGIG (reference sequence). With 4 bases removed from V and 2 bases from J, the gap between germline ends came to 14 bases. CDR3 sequence: CAWTMTVFNTEAFF. As DNA, the CDR3 is TGTGCCTGGACCATGACAGTCTTTAACACTGAAGCTTTCTTT.

This chain links TRBV7-3 with TRBJ2-1; D might be TRBD2 (6 bases). Germline CDR1 reads SGHTA; CDR2 reads FQGTGA. The CDR3 has 16 residues. With 5 bases removed from V and 1 base from J, the gap between germline ends came to 15 bases. CDR3 sequence reads: CASSPTPLASYNEQFF. The CDR3, as DNA: TGTGCCAGCAGCCCCACCCCACTAGCTTCCTACAATGAGCAGTTCTTC.

The chain couples TRBV19 to TRBJ2-2; TRBD2 is a possible D gene (6 bases). V lost 5 bases and J 0 bases, leaving 7 bases between the germline ends. The CDR3 runs to 14 residues. Germline V lookup: CDR1 LNHDA, CDR2 SQIVND (reference sequence). CDR3 in DNA: TGTGCCAGTAGTTGGAGGGCGAACACCGGGGAGCTGTTTTTT. It is translated as CASSWRANTGELFF.

J is TRBJ2-7 and V is TRBV28, with a weak D call TRBD2 (7 bases). The V end was cut by 6 bases, the J end by 2 bases, with 14 bases between. The CDR3 sequence is 14 residues long. Germline values: CDR1 MDHEN, CDR2 SYDVKM. The CDR3 region is CASRPGGPAYEQYF. In nucleotides, the CDR3 is TGTGCCAGCAGACCCGGGGGGCCTGCCTACGAGCAGTACTTC.

This rearrangement joins TRBV7-9 to TRBJ2-3; 7 bases align to TRBD2. Germline CDR1 SEHNR, CDR2 FQNEAQ (reference sequence). J was trimmed by 9 bases and V by 1 base; bases with no gene match: 7. This CDR3 comprises 14 residues. The CDR3 DNA is TGTGCCAGCAGCTTAGAGGGCGGGAGTCTGACGCAGTATTTT. It specifies CASSLEGGSLTQYF.

This clone was picked up a small number of times. This chain joins TRBV28 and TRBJ1-2; 12 bases are shared with TRBD1. The germline V gene encodes CDR1 MDHEN and CDR2 SYDVKM. This CDR3 spans 15 amino acids. Trimming took 8 bases from V and 4 from J; bases not matched to a gene: 8. The CDR3 DNA is TGTGCCAGCCGGGACAGGGGGCAAAATTTCTATGGCTACACCTTC. This translates into CASRDRGQNFYGYTF.

The V and J genes are TRBV19 and TRBJ1-5; no clear D gene. Germline V gene data show CDR1 as LNHDA and CDR2 as SQIVND (reference sequence). V shed 0 bases and J shed 6 bases, with 6 bases lying between them. This CDR3 comprises 13 residues. The DNA of the CDR3 is TGTGCCAGTAGTATAGATGAGGTTCAGCCCCAGCATTTT. The encoded protein is CASSIDEVQPQHF. Complete variable domain (other parts from reference TRBV19 and TRBJ1-5): DGGITQSPKYLFRKEGQNVTLSCEQNLNHDAMYWYRQDPGQGLRLIYYSQIVNDFQKGDIAEGYSVSREKKESFPLTVTSAQKNPTAFYLCASSIDEVQPQHFGDGTRLSIL.

V gene TRBV19 combines with J gene TRBJ1-4; a weak D match, TRBD1 (5 bases). Per the germline V gene, CDR1 is LNHDA and CDR2 is SQIVND (reference sequence). Trimming took 7 bases from V and 8 from J, leaving 14 bases between them. This CDR3 has 13 amino acids. CDR3 in DNA: TGTGCCAGTAAAGGCGGGACCTACGAAAAACTGTTTTTT. Its translation: CASKGGTYEKLFF.

The chain uses TRBV30 and TRBJ2-4; 7 positions match TRBD2. The CDR3 runs to 15 residues. V dropped 3 bases and J dropped 0; count of bases not matched to a gene: 5. Germline CDR1 GTSNPN, CDR2 SVGIG (reference sequence). CDR3: CAWRGGGLAKNIQYF. In DNA, the CDR3 is TGTGCCTGGAGGGGCGGGGGACTAGCCAAAAACATTCAGTACTTC.

The V and J genes are TRBV11-1 and TRBJ2-5; D is unclear. V was clipped by 2 bases and J by 4 bases, with 17 bases between them. CDR3 size: 16 residues. Per germline, CDR1 SGHAT and CDR2 FQDESV (reference sequence). CDR3 nucleotides: TGTGCCAGCAGCTTAAGGAGATCGACTGAAATAGAGACCCAGTACTTC. Its translation is CASSLRRSTEIETQYF.

The rearrangement uses TRBV7-2 and TRBJ2-5; a possible D gene is TRBD1 (6 bases). The V end lost 2 bases, the J end lost 5 bases, and 9 bases lay between the germline ends. The CDR3 is 13 amino acids. Germline CDR1 SGHTA, CDR2 FQGNSA. The CDR3 coding sequence is TGTGCCAGCAGCTTACAGGGGTGGGAGACCCAGTACTTC. Residues: CASSLQGWETQYF.

The DNA of the CDR3 is TGTGCCAGCAGCGCTACACAGGGACAGTATGGCTACACCTTC. As protein: CASSATQGQYGYTF. This chain joins TRBV6-6 and TRBJ1-2; 7 positions agree with TRBD1. V dropped 6 bases and J dropped 5; count of bases not matched to a gene: 9. Germline CDR1 MNHNY, CDR2 SVGAGI (reference sequence). There are 14 residues in the CDR3.

This chain links TRBV7-8 with TRBJ1-5; D remains unclear. The germline V and J ends were trimmed by 3 bases and 0 bases, with 12 bases remaining between them. CDR3 size: 16 residues. The germline CDR1 and CDR2 sequences are SGHVS and FQNEAQ. The CDR3 here is CASSFSTVNSNQPQHF. CDR3 DNA: TGTGCCAGCAGCTTCAGTACAGTTAATAGCAATCAGCCCCAGCATTTT.

Only a few counts were recorded for this clone. The CDR3 protein is CASSLGGLAGTYNEQFF. Here the CDR3 DNA reads TGTGCCAGCAGCTTAGGGGGACTAGCGGGGACTTACAATGAGCAGTTCTTC. This chain connects TRBV11-3 to TRBJ2-1; TRBD2 aligns across 13 bases. The length of the CDR3 is 17 residues. Germline V gives CDR1 SGHNT, CDR2 YENEEA. J lost 4 bases, V lost 1 base, and 4 bases had no gene match.